Below, 7 T cell receptor beta chains from the same sample are listed, as sequenced in a study of blood T cell repertoires in COVID-19 (dated by TCRdb to 2019 to 2021). The library was produced with the immunoSEQ multiplex PCR assay. TCRdb carries this immuneACCESS record with in-frame sequences only. Its versions omit some clonotypes, under half of them owing to an unresolved V gene in the studies checked, with the rest unexplained. This sample has roughly 150,000 clones in its table, and roughly 86% of those were observed once. The ten largest clonotypes hold 15% of the sample. The sample was peripheral blood. All receptors come from a human donor with acute or convalescent COVID-19. The donor label of this sample is uncertain.

The chain carries TRBV19 and TRBJ2-3, with TRBD1 identical over 7 bases. Germline lookup yields CDR1 LNHDA and CDR2 SQIVND (reference sequence). J was trimmed by 2 bases and V by 5 bases; bases with no gene match: 10. CDR3 length: 16 residues. CDR3 amino acids: CASSPKGQLFTDTQYF. In nucleotides, the CDR3 is TGTGCCAGTAGTCCTAAGGGACAGCTCTTCACAGATACGCAGTATTTT.

V usage is TRBV30 and J usage is TRBJ1-2; D ambiguous. Deletions cut 5 bases from V and 4 bases from J, with 11 bases between. Germline V gene lookup returns CDR1 GTSNPN and CDR2 SVGIG (reference sequence). The CDR3 covers 12 residues. The CDR3 bases are TGTGCCTGGTCCCTACCAGGCTATGGCTACACCTTC. Translation: CAWSLPGYGYTF.

This clone was recorded a few times. The chain joins TRBV4-3 to TRBJ1-1; weak D call: TRBD1 (6 bases). The germline V and J ends were trimmed by 6 bases and 11 bases, with 16 bases remaining between them. The CDR3 consists of 12 residues. Germline CDR1 and CDR2: LGHNA and YSLEER. The chain's CDR3 is CASSKGTGPAFF. Written as DNA, the CDR3 is TGCGCCAGCAGTAAAGGTACAGGGCCCGCTTTCTTT.

The chain employs TRBV5-1 and TRBJ1-5; possibly TRBD1 for D (5 bases). CDR3 size: 15 residues. V was shortened by 0 bases and J by 4 bases, with 11 bases between the two germline ends. The germline V gene encodes CDR1 SGHRS and CDR2 YFSETQ. In DNA, the CDR3 is TGCGCCAGCAGCTTGGGCCCGGAGGGGAATCAGCCCCAGCATTTT. Protein sequence: CASSLGPEGNQPQHF.

CDR3 protein: CASSLRTASYGYTF. CDR3 nucleotides: TGTGCCAGCAGCTTGCGGACTGCCAGCTATGGCTACACCTTC. The chain combines TRBV5-4 with TRBJ1-2; D gene uncertain. The germline V gene encodes CDR1 SGHNT and CDR2 YYREEE (reference sequence). V dropped 1 base and J dropped 4 bases, with 11 bases sitting between them. CDR3 size: 14 residues.

This rearrangement joins TRBV5-6 to TRBJ1-2; 7 bases map to TRBD1. This CDR3 is built from 17 residues. Germline-derived CDR1 and CDR2 are SGHDT and YYEEEE. The J segment lost 2 bases and the V segment lost 0 bases, leaving 10 bases of the junction unmatched. CDR3 loop: CASSLERGGDANYGYTF. CDR3 sequence (DNA): TGTGCCAGCAGCTTGGAGAGAGGGGGCGATGCAAACTATGGCTACACCTTC.

The rearrangement links TRBV6-2 or TRBV6-3 to TRBJ2-3, with a possible D match to TRBD2 (6 bases). CDR3 size: 15 residues. Trimming cost V 3 bases and J 3 bases, with 13 bases left between them. Germline V gene lookup returns CDR1 MNHEY and CDR2 SVGEGT. CDR3 DNA sequence: TGTGCCAGCAGTTATCAGCGGGCAGAAACAGATACGCAGTATTTT. Its translation is CASSYQRAETDTQYF.